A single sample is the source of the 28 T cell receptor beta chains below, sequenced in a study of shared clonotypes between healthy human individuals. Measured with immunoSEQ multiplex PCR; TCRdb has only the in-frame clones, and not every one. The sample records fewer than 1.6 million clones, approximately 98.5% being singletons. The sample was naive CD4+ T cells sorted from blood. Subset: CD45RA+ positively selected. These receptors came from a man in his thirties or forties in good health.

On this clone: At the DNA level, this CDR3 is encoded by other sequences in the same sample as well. DNA for the CDR3: TGTGCCAGCAGCGGACTAGCGGGGAACACCGGGGAGCTGTTTTTT. This codes for CASSGLAGNTGELFF. The rearrangement uses TRBV6-1 and TRBJ2-2, with 11 bases identical to TRBD2. Trimming took 6 bases from V and 1 from J; bases not matched to a gene: 1. Germline V CDR1 and CDR2: MNHNS, SASEGT. The CDR3 length is 15 residues.

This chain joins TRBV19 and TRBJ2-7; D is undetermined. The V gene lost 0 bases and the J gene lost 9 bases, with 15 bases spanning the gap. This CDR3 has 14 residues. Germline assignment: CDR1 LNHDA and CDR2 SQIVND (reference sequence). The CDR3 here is CASSIDFGVPGQYF. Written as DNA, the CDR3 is TGTGCCAGTAGTATAGATTTTGGGGTTCCCGGGCAGTACTTC.

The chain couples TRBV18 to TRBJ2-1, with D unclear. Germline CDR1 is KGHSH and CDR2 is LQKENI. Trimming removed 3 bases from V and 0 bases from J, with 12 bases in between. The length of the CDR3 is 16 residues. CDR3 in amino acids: CASSPSPPSSYNEQFF. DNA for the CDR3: TGTGCCAGCTCACCCTCTCCCCCAAGCTCCTACAATGAGCAGTTCTTC.

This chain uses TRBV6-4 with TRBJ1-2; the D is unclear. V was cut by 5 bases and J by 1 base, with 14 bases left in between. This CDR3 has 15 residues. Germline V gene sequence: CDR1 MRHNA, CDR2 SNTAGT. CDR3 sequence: CASSPVGGSNYGYTF. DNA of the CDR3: TGTGCCAGCAGTCCCGTAGGCGGGAGTAACTATGGCTACACCTTC.

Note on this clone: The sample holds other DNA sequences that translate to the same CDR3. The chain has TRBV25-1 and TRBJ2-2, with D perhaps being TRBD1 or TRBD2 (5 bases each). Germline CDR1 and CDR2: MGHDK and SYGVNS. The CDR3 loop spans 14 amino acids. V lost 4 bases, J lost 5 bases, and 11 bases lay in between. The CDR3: CASSGSWGTGELFF. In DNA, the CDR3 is TGTGCCAGCAGTGGATCCTGGGGGACCGGGGAGCTGTTTTTT.

CDR3 coding DNA: TGTGCCAGCAGCCAACGACTAGCGGGAGGACCATGGGAGACCCAGTACTTC. It codes for CASSQRLAGGPWETQYF. The chain carries TRBV14 and TRBJ2-5; TRBD2 matches 13 bases. Germline loops: CDR1 SGHDN, CDR2 FVKESK. This CDR3 has 17 residues. Trimming removed 2 bases from V and 5 bases from J; junction bases left unmatched: 8.

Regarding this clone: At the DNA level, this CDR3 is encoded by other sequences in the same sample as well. The CDR3 spells CASSVALNTEAFF. In DNA, the CDR3 is TGTGCCAGCAGCGTAGCTCTTAACACTGAAGCTTTCTTT. This sequence joins TRBV9 and TRBJ1-1; D gene unclear. This CDR3 is built from 13 residues. Germline loops: CDR1 SGDLS, CDR2 YYNGEE. With 0 bases removed from V and 2 bases from J, the gap between germline ends came to 5 bases.

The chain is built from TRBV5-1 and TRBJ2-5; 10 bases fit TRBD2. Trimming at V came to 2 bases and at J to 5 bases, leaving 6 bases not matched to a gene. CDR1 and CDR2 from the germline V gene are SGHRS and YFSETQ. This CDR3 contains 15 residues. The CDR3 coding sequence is TGCGCCAGCAGCTTTGCCGGGACTAGCGACGAGACCCAGTACTTC. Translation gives CASSFAGTSDETQYF.

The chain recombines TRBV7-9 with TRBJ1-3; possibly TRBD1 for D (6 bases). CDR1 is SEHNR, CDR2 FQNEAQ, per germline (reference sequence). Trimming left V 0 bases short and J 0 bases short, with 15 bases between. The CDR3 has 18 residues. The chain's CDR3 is CASSLALRTVRSGNTIYF. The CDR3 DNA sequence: TGTGCCAGCAGCTTAGCGCTCCGGACAGTCCGCTCTGGAAACACCATATATTTT.

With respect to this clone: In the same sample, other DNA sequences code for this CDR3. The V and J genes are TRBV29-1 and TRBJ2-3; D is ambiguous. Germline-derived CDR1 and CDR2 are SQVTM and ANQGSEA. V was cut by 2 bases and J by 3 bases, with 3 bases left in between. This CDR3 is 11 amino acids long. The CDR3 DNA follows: TGCAGCGTTGAATCTACAGATACGCAGTATTTT. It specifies CSVESTDTQYF.

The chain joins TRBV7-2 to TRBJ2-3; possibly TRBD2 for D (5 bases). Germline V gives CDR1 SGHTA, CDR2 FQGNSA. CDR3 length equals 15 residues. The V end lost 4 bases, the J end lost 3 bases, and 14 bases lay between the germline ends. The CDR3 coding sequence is TGTGCCAGCAGCTCTGAGGGAAGAATAACAGATACGCAGTATTTT. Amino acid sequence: CASSSEGRITDTQYF.

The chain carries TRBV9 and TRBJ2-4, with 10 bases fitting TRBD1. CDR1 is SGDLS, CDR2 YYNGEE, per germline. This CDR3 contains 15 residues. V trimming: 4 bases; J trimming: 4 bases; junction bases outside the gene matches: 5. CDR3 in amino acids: CASSTTDRGKNIQYF. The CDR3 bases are TGTGCCAGCAGCACAACGGACAGGGGGAAAAACATTCAGTACTTC.

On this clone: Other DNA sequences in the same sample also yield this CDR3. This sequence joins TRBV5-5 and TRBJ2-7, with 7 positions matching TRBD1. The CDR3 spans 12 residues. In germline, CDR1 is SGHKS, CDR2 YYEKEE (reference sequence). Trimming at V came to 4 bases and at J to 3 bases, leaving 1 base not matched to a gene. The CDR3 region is CASSRDSYEQYF. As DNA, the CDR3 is TGTGCCAGCAGCCGGGACAGCTACGAGCAGTACTTC.

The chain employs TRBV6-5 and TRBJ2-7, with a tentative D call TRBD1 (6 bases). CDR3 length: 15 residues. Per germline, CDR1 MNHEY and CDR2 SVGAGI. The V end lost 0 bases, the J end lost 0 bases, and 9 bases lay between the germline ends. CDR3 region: CASSYSTGNSYEQYF. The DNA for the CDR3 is TGTGCCAGCAGTTACTCAACAGGGAACTCCTACGAGCAGTACTTC.

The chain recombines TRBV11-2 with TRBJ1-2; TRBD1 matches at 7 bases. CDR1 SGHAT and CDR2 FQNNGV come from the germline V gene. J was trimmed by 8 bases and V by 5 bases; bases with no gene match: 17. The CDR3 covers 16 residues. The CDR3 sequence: CASSARRSGTVNGYTF. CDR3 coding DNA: TGTGCCAGCAGCGCCCGGAGGTCCGGGACAGTGAACGGCTACACCTTC. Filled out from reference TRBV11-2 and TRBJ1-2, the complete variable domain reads EAGVAQSPRYKIIEKRQSVAFWCNPISGHATLYWYQQILGQGPKLLIQFQNNGVVDDSQLPKDRFSAERLKGVDSTLKIQPAKLEDSAVYLCASSARRSGTVNGYTFGSGTRLTVV.

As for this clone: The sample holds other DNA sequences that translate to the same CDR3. CDR3 loop: CSASTLNEQFF. In DNA form, the CDR3 reads TGCAGTGCTTCAACCCTCAATGAGCAGTTCTTC. The V call is TRBV20-1, the J call TRBJ2-1; D remains unclear. Trimming removed 5 bases at V and 6 bases at J, with 8 bases between. The CDR3 is made up of 11 amino acids. Germline lookup yields CDR1 DFQATT and CDR2 SNEGSKA (reference sequence).

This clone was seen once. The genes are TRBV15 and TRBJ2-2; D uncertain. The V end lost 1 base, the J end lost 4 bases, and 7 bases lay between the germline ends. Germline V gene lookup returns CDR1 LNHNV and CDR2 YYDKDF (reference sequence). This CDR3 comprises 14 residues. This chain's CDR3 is CATSRGYGTGELFF. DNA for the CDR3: TGTGCCACCAGCAGAGGATATGGCACCGGGGAGCTGTTTTTT. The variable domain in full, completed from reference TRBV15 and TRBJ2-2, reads DAMVIQNPRYQVTQFGKPVTLSCSQTLNHNVMYWYQQKSSQAPKLLFHYYDKDFNNEADTPDNFQSRRPNTSFCFLDIRSPGLGDTAMYLCATSRGYGTGELFFGEGSRLTVL.

The CDR3 region has the DNA TGCGCCAGCAGCCAAGAGTCTCAGCGAGACACCGGGGAGCTGTTTTTT. Residues: CASSQESQRDTGELFF. The chain links TRBV4-3 to TRBJ2-2; D ambiguous. Between the trimmed V and J ends, which lost 0 bases and 3 bases, there was a span of 11 bases. Germline CDR1 LGHNA, CDR2 YSLEER. The CDR3 has 16 amino acids.

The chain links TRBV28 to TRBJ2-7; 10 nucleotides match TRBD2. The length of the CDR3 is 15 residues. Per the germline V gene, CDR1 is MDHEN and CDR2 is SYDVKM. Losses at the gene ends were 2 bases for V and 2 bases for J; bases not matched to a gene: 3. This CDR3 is CASSLSLAGAYEQYF. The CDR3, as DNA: TGTGCCAGCAGTTTAAGTCTAGCGGGGGCCTACGAGCAGTACTTC.

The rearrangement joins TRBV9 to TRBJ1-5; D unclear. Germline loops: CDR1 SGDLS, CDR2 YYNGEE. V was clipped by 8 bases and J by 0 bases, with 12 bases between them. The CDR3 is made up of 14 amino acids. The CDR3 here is CASASGHSNQPQHF. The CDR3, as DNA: TGTGCCAGTGCCTCCGGCCATAGCAATCAGCCCCAGCATTTT.

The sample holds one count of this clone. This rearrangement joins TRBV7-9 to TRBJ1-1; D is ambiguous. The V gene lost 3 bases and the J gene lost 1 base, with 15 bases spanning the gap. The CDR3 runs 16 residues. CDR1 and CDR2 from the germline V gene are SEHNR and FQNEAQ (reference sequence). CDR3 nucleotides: TGTGCCAGCAGCTTGACCGGGTGGGGTACGAACACTGAAGCTTTCTTT. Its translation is CASSLTGWGTNTEAFF.

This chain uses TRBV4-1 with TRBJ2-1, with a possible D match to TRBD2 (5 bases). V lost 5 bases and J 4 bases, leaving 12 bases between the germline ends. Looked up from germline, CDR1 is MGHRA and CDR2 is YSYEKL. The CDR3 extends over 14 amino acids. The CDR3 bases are TGCGCCAGCAGCTTTAGACTACAATACAATGAGCAGTTCTTC. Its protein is CASSFRLQYNEQFF.

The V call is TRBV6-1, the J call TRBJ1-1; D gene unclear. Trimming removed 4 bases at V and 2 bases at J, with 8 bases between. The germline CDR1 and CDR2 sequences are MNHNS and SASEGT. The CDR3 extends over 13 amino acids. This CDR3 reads CASSASANTEAFF. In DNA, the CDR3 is TGTGCCAGCAGTGCCAGTGCCAACACTGAAGCTTTCTTT.

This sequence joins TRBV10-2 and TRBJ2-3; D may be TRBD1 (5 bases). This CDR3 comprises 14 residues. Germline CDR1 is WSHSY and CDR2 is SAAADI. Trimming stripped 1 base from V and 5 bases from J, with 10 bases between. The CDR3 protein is CASSELQAEDTQYF. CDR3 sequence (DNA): TGCGCCAGCAGTGAGTTACAGGCCGAAGATACGCAGTATTTT.

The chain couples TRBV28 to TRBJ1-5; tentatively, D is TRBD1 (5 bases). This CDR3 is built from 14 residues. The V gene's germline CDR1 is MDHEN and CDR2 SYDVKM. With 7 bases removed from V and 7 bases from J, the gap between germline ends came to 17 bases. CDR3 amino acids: CASISGEQGQPQHF. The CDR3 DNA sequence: TGTGCCAGCATCTCGGGAGAGCAGGGACAGCCCCAGCATTTT.

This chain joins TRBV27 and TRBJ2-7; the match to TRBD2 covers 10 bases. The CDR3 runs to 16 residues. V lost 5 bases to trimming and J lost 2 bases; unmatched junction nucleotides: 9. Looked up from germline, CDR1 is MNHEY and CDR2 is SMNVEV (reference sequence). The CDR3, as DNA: TGTGCCAGCAGTCAAAGTCTAGCGGGAGAAACCTACGAGCAGTACTTC. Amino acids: CASSQSLAGETYEQYF.

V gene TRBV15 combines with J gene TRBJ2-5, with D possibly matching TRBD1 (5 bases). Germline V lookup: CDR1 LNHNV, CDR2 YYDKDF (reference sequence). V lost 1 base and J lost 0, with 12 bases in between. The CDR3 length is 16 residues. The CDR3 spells CATSRGQGEYQETQYF. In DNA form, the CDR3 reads TGTGCCACCAGCAGAGGGCAGGGCGAGTACCAAGAGACCCAGTACTTC.

The CDR3 sequence: CASSHRGKNNQPQHF. CDR3 in DNA: TGTGCCAGCAGTCACAGGGGAAAGAACAATCAGCCCCAGCATTTT. The rearrangement joins TRBV2 to TRBJ1-5; TRBD1 aligns across 7 bases. The CDR3 loop spans 15 amino acids. V was clipped by 5 bases and J by 3 bases; unmatched bases: 7. The germline CDR1 and CDR2 sequences are SNHLY and FYNNEI.